Below are 23 T cell receptor beta chains sequenced from a single sample in a study of vaccination and CD4 T cells after COVID-19 (dated 2022 in TCRdb). The treatment or condition label, read with the paper, signifies: approximately 9-day PBMC culture with coronavirus spike peptide pools or control peptides (ViraFEST assay). Library preparation used PCR. The reads were generated on an Illumina iSeq 100. TCR sequencing of DNA from cultured CD4+ T cells used the Oncomine TCR Beta short-read assay at the Johns Hopkins FTIC core. The raw public data were reprocessed by TCRdb itself: fastp quality trimming at Q25, MiXCR clonotype calling, in-frame beta chains only. All rows with the same CDR3 protein become a single entry with the most common DNA and genes. The sample table records 10,000 or so distinct CDR3 sequences; around 77% of these occur just once. The leading ten clones occupy about 17% of the sample.

No antigen has been assigned to these receptors. The sample consisted of CD4+ T cells from blood, cultured in vitro. Source of these receptors: a human donor who had recovered from COVID-19.

This chain joins TRBV6-5 and TRBJ1-1, with D unresolved. The V gene's germline CDR1 is MNHEY and CDR2 SVGAGI. Deletions cut 0 bases from V and 4 bases from J, with 9 bases between. The CDR3 sequence is 14 residues long. CDR3 protein: CASSYSRGTTEAFF. The CDR3, as DNA: TGTGCCAGCAGTTACTCGCGGGGTACCACTGAAGCTTTCTTT.

The chain has TRBV27 and TRBJ2-7; D perhaps matches TRBD1 (5 bases). The CDR3 has 14 residues. V shed 9 bases and J shed 3 bases, with 18 bases lying between them. Looked up from germline, CDR1 is MNHEY and CDR2 is SMNVEV (reference sequence). This chain's CDR3 is CASSTLGRSYEQYF. The CDR3 DNA reads as TGTGCCAGTTCTACGCTGGGGCGCAGCTACGAGCAGTACTTC.

The chain couples TRBV11-2 to TRBJ1-5, with 9 bases fitting TRBD1. The V gene end was trimmed by 6 bases and the J gene end by 4 bases; junction bases not matched to a gene: 7. The germline gives CDR1 SGHAT, CDR2 FQNNGV. This CDR3 has 15 amino acids. The CDR3 reads CASRGDRGSNQPQHF. Written as DNA, the CDR3 is TGTGCCAGCAGAGGCGACAGGGGGTCGAATCAGCCCCAGCATTTT.

This chain joins TRBV6-4 and TRBJ1-6; 7 bases line up with TRBD1. The length of the CDR3 is 16 residues. Germline CDR1 MRHNA, CDR2 SNTAGT. V lost 1 base, J lost 6 bases, and 6 bases stayed unmatched. The CDR3 DNA sequence: TGTGCCAGCAGTGACTTGGACAGGAGGGTTAATTCACCCCTCCACTTT. It translates to CASSDLDRRVNSPLHF.

This clonotype showed up just a few times. V is TRBV2 and J is TRBJ1-2, with a weak D call TRBD1 (6 bases). V was cut by 7 bases and J by 1 base, with 19 bases left in between. The germline gives CDR1 SNHLY, CDR2 FYNNEI. The length of the CDR3 is 16 residues. The CDR3 DNA sequence: TGTGCCAGCACCTACGAAAGGGACACTTTTAACTATGGCTACACCTTC. This gives the protein CASTYERDTFNYGYTF.

The rearrangement links TRBV20-1 to TRBJ1-4, with 7 positions matching TRBD1. CDR3 length: 13 residues. Losses at the gene ends were 6 bases for V and 5 bases for J; bases not matched to a gene: 6. Germline CDR1 and CDR2: DFQATT and SNEGSKA (reference sequence). The CDR3 nucleotides are TGCAGTGCCCACACAGGGGCCAATGAAAAACTGTTTTTT. It is translated as CSAHTGANEKLFF.

The rearrangement links TRBV7-2 to TRBJ1-2, with D uncertain. V was clipped by 3 bases and J by 2 bases, with 7 bases between them. Per the germline V gene, CDR1 is SGHTA and CDR2 is FQGNSA. This CDR3 spans 13 amino acids. In DNA form, the CDR3 reads TGTGCCAGCAGCTTGGGTCGGAACTATGGCTACACCTTC. It encodes CASSLGRNYGYTF. Filled out from reference TRBV7-2 and TRBJ1-2, the complete variable domain reads GAGVSQSPSNKVTEKGKDVELRCDPISGHTALYWYRQSLGQGLEFLIYFQGNSAPDKSGLPSDRFSAERTGGSVSTLTIQRTQQEDSAVYLCASSLGRNYGYTFGSGTRLTVV.

This chain uses TRBV11-2 with TRBJ2-1; D is ambiguous. This CDR3 region has 15 residues. The ends were cut back, 5 bases at V and 0 bases at J, with 11 bases in the middle. The germline V gene encodes CDR1 SGHAT and CDR2 FQNNGV. The CDR3 DNA reads as TGTGCCAGCAGCGCCCGAGTTAGCTCCTACAATGAGCAGTTCTTC. Its protein product is CASSARVSSYNEQFF.

The V and J genes are TRBV24-1 and TRBJ2-7, with no clear D. The V end lost 5 bases, the J end lost 1 base, and 11 bases lay between the germline ends. The CDR3 is 14 residues long. Germline V gives CDR1 KGHDR, CDR2 SFDVKD. The CDR3 is CATSAPGPSYEQYF. The CDR3 bases are TGTGCCACCAGTGCCCCCGGGCCATCCTACGAGCAGTACTTC.

The chain combines TRBV6-5 with TRBJ2-1; 8 bases are a match to TRBD2. With 4 bases clipped from V and 4 bases from J, the junction kept 6 bases outside the gene matches. Germline V gives CDR1 MNHEY, CDR2 SVGAGI. There are 15 residues in the CDR3. The CDR3: CASSFSGMGYNEQFF. CDR3 nucleotides: TGTGCCAGCAGTTTTAGCGGGATGGGGTACAATGAGCAGTTCTTC.

In the case of this clonotype: The junction and the germline gene differ at one end; a read error may be behind it. The chain uses TRBV20-1 and TRBJ1-3; 7 bases agree with TRBD1. The V gene's germline CDR1 is DFQATT and CDR2 SNEGSKA (reference sequence). The CDR3 is 13 amino acids. CDR3 amino acids: CSAFTGAGNTIYF. The CDR3 DNA is TGCAGTGCATTTACAGGGGCTGGAAACACTATATATTTT.

The chain joins TRBV20-1 to TRBJ1-2; tentative D call: TRBD1 (5 bases). CDR1 is DFQATT and CDR2 is SNEGSKA in the germline V gene (reference sequence). The V end was cut by 4 bases, the J end by 5 bases, with 5 bases between. The CDR3 runs 10 residues. The CDR3 spells CSAKGYGYTF. The CDR3 DNA is TGCAGTGCTAAGGGGTATGGCTACACCTTC.

This clonotype was observed a few times. The chain has TRBV6-1 and TRBJ1-6, with TRBD1 matching 7 bases. There are 14 residues in the CDR3. V dropped 6 bases and J dropped 10; count of bases not matched to a gene: 9. CDR1 and CDR2 (germline): MNHNS, SASEGT. In DNA form, the CDR3 reads TGTGCCAGCAGACGAGGACAGGATGTCTCACCCCTCCACTTT. Translating gives CASRRGQDVSPLHF.

This clonotype was counted once. The chain recombines TRBV7-2 with TRBJ1-1; tentatively, D is TRBD1 (6 bases). Trimming left V 1 base short and J 0 bases short, with 12 bases between. The CDR3 runs to 16 residues. CDR1 and CDR2 from the germline V gene are SGHTA and FQGNSA. The CDR3 spells CASSLVQGSMNTEAFF. The CDR3, as DNA: TGTGCCAGCAGCTTAGTACAGGGATCCATGAACACTGAAGCTTTCTTT.

A few counts support this clonotype. The rearrangement links TRBV19 to TRBJ2-1; D possibly matches TRBD1 or TRBD2 (5 bases each). Germline lookup yields CDR1 LNHDA and CDR2 SQIVND (reference sequence). V was cut by 0 bases and J by 0 bases, with 12 bases left in between. CDR3 length equals 17 residues. The CDR3 sequence is CASSIDWGRRSYNEQFF. CDR3 in DNA: TGTGCCAGTAGTATAGATTGGGGACGCCGCTCCTACAATGAGCAGTTCTTC.

By share, this clonotype counts as large. The gene calls are TRBV7-6 and TRBJ2-7; no reliable D call. This CDR3 comprises 12 residues. CDR1 and CDR2 (germline): SGHVS, FNYEAQ. The germline V and J ends were trimmed by 2 bases and 7 bases, with 9 bases remaining between them. The chain's CDR3 is CASSLQAFEQYF. Written as DNA, the CDR3 is TGTGCCAGCAGCTTACAGGCTTTTGAGCAGTACTTC.

The sample holds one count of this clonotype. The chain couples TRBV27 to TRBJ1-5, with D tentatively TRBD1 (6 bases). The CDR3 consists of 16 residues. The germline V gene has CDR1 MNHEY and CDR2 SMNVEV (reference sequence). Trimming pared 5 bases from V and 11 bases from J, leaving 25 bases between. The DNA of the CDR3 is TGTGCCAGCAGTCTCCAGGGGCTGGGTAGTCTCAGGGCCCAGCATTTT. Its protein product is CASSLQGLGSLRAQHF.

The sample holds one count of this clonotype. The chain carries TRBV29-1 and TRBJ2-7; 9 bases match TRBD1. V lost 7 bases to trimming and J lost 1 base; unmatched junction nucleotides: 8. CDR1 is SQVTM, CDR2 ANQGSEA, per germline. This CDR3 comprises 14 residues. As DNA, the CDR3 is TGCAGCGCCCAAACCGGGACAGGGTCCTACGAGCAGTACTTC. It is translated as CSAQTGTGSYEQYF.

The rearrangement links TRBV6-5 to TRBJ2-5; 7 positions agree with TRBD2. This CDR3 is 15 amino acids long. Losses at the gene ends were 2 bases for V and 4 bases for J; bases not matched to a gene: 7. Germline loops: CDR1 MNHEY, CDR2 SVGAGI. CDR3 protein: CASSYAGGTRETQYF. The CDR3 DNA reads as TGTGCCAGCAGTTACGCCGGGGGGACTCGAGAGACCCAGTACTTC.

This sequence joins TRBV7-3 and TRBJ2-5; tentatively, D is TRBD1 or TRBD2 (5 bases each). With 1 base removed from V and 5 bases from J, the gap between germline ends came to 14 bases. CDR3 length: 15 amino acids. Germline CDR1 SGHTA, CDR2 FQGTGA. CDR3 protein: CASSLKGLAGETQYF. In nucleotides, the CDR3 is TGTGCCAGCAGCTTAAAGGGGCTAGCTGGGGAGACCCAGTACTTC. Complete variable domain (other parts from reference TRBV7-3 and TRBJ2-5): GAGVSQTPSNKVTEKGKYVELRCDPISGHTALYWYRQSLGQGPEFLIYFQGTGAADDSGLPNDRFFAVRPEGSVSTLKIQRTERGDSAVYLCASSLKGLAGETQYFGPGTRLLVL.

A single count supports this clonotype. The chain links TRBV20-1 to TRBJ1-4, with 7 nucleotides matching TRBD1. V shed 6 bases, J shed 5 bases, and the junction held 6 bases outside the gene matches. The CDR3 length is 13 residues. Germline CDR1 and CDR2: DFQATT and SNEGSKA (reference sequence). The CDR3 DNA sequence: TGCAGTGCACACGGGACAGACAATGAAAAACTGTTTTTT. Protein: CSAHGTDNEKLFF.

This chain connects TRBV27 to TRBJ1-6; D uncertain. The ends were cut back, 10 bases at V and 1 base at J, with 11 bases in the middle. The CDR3 extends over 14 amino acids. Per the germline V gene, CDR1 is MNHEY and CDR2 is SMNVEV (reference sequence). As DNA, the CDR3 is TGTGCCACCGGGCGGGAATCCTATAATTCACCCCTCCACTTT. Translated: CATGRESYNSPLHF.

The chain combines TRBV7-2 with TRBJ1-1; the D is unclear. Trimming pared 3 bases from V and 5 bases from J, leaving 16 bases between. Germline CDR1 reads SGHTA; CDR2 reads FQGNSA. CDR3 size: 15 residues. Here the CDR3 reads CASSFGQKGWTEAFF. As DNA, the CDR3 is TGTGCCAGCAGCTTTGGTCAAAAGGGATGGACTGAAGCTTTCTTT.